One sample yielded the 4 T cell receptor beta chains listed below, sequenced in a study of blood T cell repertoires in COVID-19. Produced via immunoSEQ multiplex PCR; TCRdb's table is partial and in-frame only. The sample lists 150,000 to 200,000 clones, around 85% occurring once. The sample consisted of peripheral blood. The receptors shown here come from a man in his sixties who had recovered from COVID-19.

CDR3 coding DNA: TGTGCCAGCAGCCAAGACAGTGGGCCCGGAAACACCATATATTTT. It codes for CASSQDSGPGNTIYF. The chain is built from TRBV4-2 and TRBJ1-3; D uncertain. The germline gives CDR1 LGHNA, CDR2 YNFKEQ. The CDR3 runs 15 residues. Deletions cut 0 bases from V and 4 bases from J, with 10 bases between.

About this clone itself: This specimen includes other DNA sequences encoding the same CDR3. The rearrangement links TRBV7-3 to TRBJ1-1; D call uncertain. V lost 1 base and J 1 base, leaving 4 bases between the germline ends. From germline, CDR1 is SGHTA and CDR2 FQGTGA. CDR3 length equals 13 residues. The CDR3 DNA reads TGTGCCAGCAGCTTAAACAGGAACACTGAAGCTTTCTTT. Translating it yields CASSLNRNTEAFF.

The chain joins TRBV6-6 to TRBJ1-3; 9 nucleotides match TRBD1. CDR1 and CDR2 from the germline V gene are MNHNY and SVGAGI (reference sequence). With V trimmed by 5 bases and J by 0 bases, 5 bases remained unmatched. There are 16 residues in the CDR3. Here the CDR3 DNA reads TGTGCCAGCAGTCAACAGGGGGCACGCTCTGGAAACACCATATATTTT. This gives the protein CASSQQGARSGNTIYF.

CDR3 protein: CASRQSENTEAFF. The DNA of the CDR3 is TGTGCCAGCAGGCAGTCAGAAAACACTGAAGCTTTCTTT. The V call is TRBV7-3, the J call TRBJ1-1; D remains unclear. CDR1 SGHTA and CDR2 FQGTGA come from the germline V gene. V was clipped by 6 bases and J by 2 bases, with 10 bases between them. The CDR3 is 13 residues long.